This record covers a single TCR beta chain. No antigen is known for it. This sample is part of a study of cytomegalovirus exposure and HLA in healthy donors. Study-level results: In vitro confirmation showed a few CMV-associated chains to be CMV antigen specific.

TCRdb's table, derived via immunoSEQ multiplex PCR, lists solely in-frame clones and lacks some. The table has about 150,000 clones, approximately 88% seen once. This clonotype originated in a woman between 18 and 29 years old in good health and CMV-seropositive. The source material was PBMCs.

Here the CDR3 reads CASSLTSGRISYEQYF. For the CDR3, the DNA is TGTGCCAGCAGCTTGACGAGCGGGAGAATTTCGTACGAGCAGTACTTC. The gene calls are TRBV11-2 and TRBJ2-7; TRBD2 aligns across 8 bases. CDR3 length equals 16 residues. Germline loops: CDR1 SGHAT, CDR2 FQNNGV. With 3 bases clipped from V and 4 bases from J, the junction kept 11 bases outside the gene matches.